Each of the 8 T cell receptor beta chains below was sequenced from the same sample in a study of T-cell reconstitution after alpha-beta-depleted transplantation in children. TCRbeta library construction was performed incorporating unique molecular identifiers. MiXCR, applied by TCRdb to the PCR reads, yields one record per CDR3 protein. The data hold some 300,000 distinct CDR3 sequences, with around 10% observed a single time. The material sequenced was PBMCs, taken before TCRalphabeta/CD19-depleted stem cell transplant. These receptor sequences come from a boy younger than two with acute myeloid leukemia, due to receive a stem cell transplant.

This clonotype has a count of ten or more. The DNA for the CDR3 is TGTGCCAGCAGTTCTCAGGGTAATGGCTACACCTTC. Protein product: CASSSQGNGYTF. The chain is built from TRBV28 and TRBJ1-2, with a tentative D call TRBD1 (5 bases). The CDR3 runs 12 residues. V was clipped by 4 bases and J by 6 bases, with 9 bases between them. In germline, CDR1 is MDHEN, CDR2 SYDVKM.

This clonotype was picked up many times. This chain connects TRBV29-1 to TRBJ2-5; TRBD2 matches at 13 bases. J was trimmed by 2 bases and V by 6 bases; bases with no gene match: 0. This CDR3 comprises 13 residues. The germline CDR1 and CDR2 sequences are SQVTM and ANQGSEA. CDR3: CSVTSGGQETQYF. Written as DNA, the CDR3 is TGCAGCGTGACTAGCGGGGGGCAAGAGACCCAGTACTTC.

DNA of the CDR3: TGTGCCAGCAGTTACTCGAACCGCCCTCAAGAGACCCAGTACTTC. It translates to CASSYSNRPQETQYF. V is TRBV6-5 and J is TRBJ2-5; D gene uncertain. With 0 bases removed from V and 2 bases from J, the gap between germline ends came to 10 bases. This CDR3 is built from 15 residues. Germline V CDR1 and CDR2: MNHEY, SVGAGI.

This clonotype was detected ten times or more. The chain is built from TRBV6-5 and TRBJ1-2; D gene unclear. Per the germline V gene, CDR1 is MNHEY and CDR2 is SVGAGI. Trimming took off 4 bases at V and 1 base at J, with 13 bases between the two ends. The CDR3 has 15 amino acids. The CDR3 here is CASSWVRVRNYGYTF. The CDR3, as DNA: TGTGCCAGCAGTTGGGTGCGGGTACGTAACTATGGCTACACCTTC.

Concerning this clonotype itself: This may arise from a read error, as a much more abundant clone is one base away. V and J are TRBV7-9 and TRBJ2-1; D possibly uses TRBD1 or TRBD2 (5 bases each). The CDR3 length is 12 residues. V lost 6 bases and J 7 bases, leaving 10 bases between the germline ends. Germline-derived CDR1 and CDR2 are SEHNR and FQNEAQ (reference sequence). CDR3 DNA: TGTGCCAGCAGGGGACGACAGAATGAGCAGTTCTTC. It is translated as CASRGRQNEQFF.

There are a few counts of this clonotype. The chain joins TRBV5-1 to TRBJ1-2; tentative D call: TRBD1 (5 bases). This CDR3 region has 15 residues. Trimming stripped 6 bases from V and 1 base from J, with 16 bases between. Germline V gene sequence: CDR1 SGHRS, CDR2 YFSETQ. CDR3 in DNA: TGCGCCAGCACGAAGACCCGGGGCCTTAACTATGGCTACACCTTC. Translating it yields CASTKTRGLNYGYTF.

Many counts were recorded for this clonotype. V gene TRBV11-3 combines with J gene TRBJ2-4; 10 bases fit TRBD1. Trimming took 4 bases from V and 5 from J; bases not matched to a gene: 2. The germline CDR1 and CDR2 sequences are SGHNT and YENEEA. The CDR3 sequence is 14 residues long. The chain's CDR3 is CASSSGTGENIQYF. In nucleotides, the CDR3 is TGTGCCAGCAGCTCTGGGACAGGGGAAAACATTCAGTACTTC. Supplemented by reference TRBV11-3 and TRBJ2-4, the full variable domain reads EAGVVQSPRYKIIEKKQPVAFWCNPISGHNTLYWYLQNLGQGPELLIRYENEEAVDDSQLPKDRFSAERLKGVDSTLKIQPAELGDSAVYLCASSSGTGENIQYFGAGTRLSVL.

In its sample, this clonotype was seen many times. The chain uses TRBV7-9 and TRBJ2-1; D may be TRBD1 (5 bases). The V end was cut by 0 bases, the J end by 4 bases, with 13 bases between. Per germline, CDR1 SEHNR and CDR2 FQNEAQ (reference sequence). The CDR3 length is 16 residues. DNA of the CDR3: TGTGCCAGCAGCTTAGCGGGCAGGGCCCCTTACAATGAGCAGTTCTTC. It translates to CASSLAGRAPYNEQFF.